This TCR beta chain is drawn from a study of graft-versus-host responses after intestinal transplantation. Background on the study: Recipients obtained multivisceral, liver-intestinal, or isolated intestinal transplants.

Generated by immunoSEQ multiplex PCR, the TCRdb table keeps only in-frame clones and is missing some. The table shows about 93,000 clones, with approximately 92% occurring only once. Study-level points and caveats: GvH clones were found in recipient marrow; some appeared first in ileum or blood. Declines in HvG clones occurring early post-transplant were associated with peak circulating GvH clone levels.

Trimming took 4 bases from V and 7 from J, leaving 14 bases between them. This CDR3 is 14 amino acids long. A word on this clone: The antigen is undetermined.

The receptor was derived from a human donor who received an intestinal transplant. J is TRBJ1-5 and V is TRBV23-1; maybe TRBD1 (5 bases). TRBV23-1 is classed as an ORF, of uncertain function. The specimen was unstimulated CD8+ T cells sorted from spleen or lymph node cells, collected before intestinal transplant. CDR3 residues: CASSRPSGCQPQHF. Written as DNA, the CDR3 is TGCGCCAGCAGTCGCCCTTCAGGGTGCCAGCCCCAGCATTTT.